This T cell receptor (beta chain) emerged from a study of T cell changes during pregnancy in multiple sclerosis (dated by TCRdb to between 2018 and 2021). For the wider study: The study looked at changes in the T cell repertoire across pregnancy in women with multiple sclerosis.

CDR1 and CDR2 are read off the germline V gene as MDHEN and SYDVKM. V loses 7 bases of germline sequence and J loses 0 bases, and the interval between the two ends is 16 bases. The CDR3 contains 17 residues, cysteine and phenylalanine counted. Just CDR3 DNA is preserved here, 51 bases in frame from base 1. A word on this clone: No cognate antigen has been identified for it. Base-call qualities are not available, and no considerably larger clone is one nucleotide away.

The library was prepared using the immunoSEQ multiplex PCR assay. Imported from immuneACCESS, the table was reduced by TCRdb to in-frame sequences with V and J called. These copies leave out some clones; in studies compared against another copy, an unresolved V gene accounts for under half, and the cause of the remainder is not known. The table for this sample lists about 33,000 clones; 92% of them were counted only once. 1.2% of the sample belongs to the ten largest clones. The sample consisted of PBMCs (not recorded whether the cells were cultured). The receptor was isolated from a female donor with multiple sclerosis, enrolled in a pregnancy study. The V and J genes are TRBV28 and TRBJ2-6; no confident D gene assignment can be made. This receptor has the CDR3 CASNPYSLGSGANVLTF. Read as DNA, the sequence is TGTGCCAGCAACCCTTATTCCCTCGGCTCTGGGGCCAACGTCCTGACTTTC. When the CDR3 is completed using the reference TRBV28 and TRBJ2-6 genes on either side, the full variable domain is DVKVTQSSRYLVKRTGEKVFLECVQDMDHENMFWYRQDPGLGLRLIYFSYDVKMKEKGDIPEGYSVSREKKERFSLILESASTNQTSMYLCASNPYSLGSGANVLTFGAGSRLTVL.